This TCR beta chain is drawn from a study of monozygotic twins with inflammatory bowel disease. Germline CDR1 SGHAT, CDR2 FQNNGV. The CDR3 has 17 residues. Every TCR library drew on approximately 3.5 ug of total RNA. Template switching introduced UMIs that contain a 6-nucleotide sample barcode. Researchers put TCRalpha and TCRbeta cDNA through two nested PCRs lasting roughly 15 and 9 cycles. Reprocessing the 5' RACE reads, TCRdb reports a single entry for every CDR3 protein and omits DNA. The listing contains approximately 380,000 distinct CDR3 sequences. Sample: blood. This receptor was taken from a human donor with ulcerative colitis or Crohn's disease, or a healthy co-twin of an affected twin (not recorded which). The chain is built from TRBV11-2 and TRBJ1-6. The CDR3 loop reads CASSLDRGSSYNSPLHF.